The rows below give T cell receptor beta chains drawn from one sample of a study of long-term antiretroviral therapy in people with HIV. Sequenced by immunoSEQ multiplex PCR; TCRdb stores in-frame clones only, minus some. The repertoire includes about 10,000 clones, around 89% of them detected once, and more than 15% sits in the top ten. The source material was unsorted PBMCs, sampled 0.2 years before starting antiretroviral therapy. The receptors shown here come from a woman between 40 and 55 years old with HIV. The CDR3 runs from the conserved cysteine through the conserved F or W. D genes are given only for firm matches.

j_call | d_call | v_call | cdr3_aa
TRBJ2-2 | TRBD2 | TRBV2 | CASSGTSGGTGELFF
TRBJ1-3 | . | TRBV27 | CASKGLTSGNTIYF
TRBJ2-3 | . | TRBV6-5 | CASSYSSRRGRYTQYF
TRBJ2-3 | . | TRBV2 | CASSVPPGGGTQYF
TRBJ2-1 | . | TRBV4-3 | CASSQGDREQFF
TRBJ1-1 | . | TRBV30 | CAWSVTGSGTEAFF
TRBJ2-1 | TRBD2 | TRBV30 | CAWSVGGGARNEQFF
TRBJ2-1 | . | TRBV9 | CASSPGGKGEQFF
TRBJ2-7 | TRBD1 | TRBV5-1 | CASSHGTGGSDEQYF
TRBJ2-7 | TRBD1 | TRBV19 | CASSIATGGSYEQYF
TRBJ1-1 | . | TRBV5-1 | CASSSSLTLVDTEAFF
TRBJ1-3 | TRBD1 | TRBV13 | CASSLWDRGNTIYF
TRBJ1-1 | . | TRBV27 | CASSPLPWENTEAFF
TRBJ1-2 | . | TRBV5-1 | CASSRDAGAGYGYTF
TRBJ1-1 | . | TRBV5-1 | CASSLVAGRNTEAFF
TRBJ2-2 | . | TRBV10-3 | CAISEEVRRTGELFF
TRBJ2-3 | . | TRBV7-2 | CASSLAPGPTQYF
TRBJ1-4 | TRBD1 | TRBV6-5 | CASSRTGVEEKLFF
TRBJ1-2 | . | TRBV5-4 | CASSLTGNGYTF
TRBJ1-2 | TRBD1 | TRBV27 | CASSTTGIVANYGYTF
TRBJ1-1 | . | TRBV2 | CASSPDGNTEAFF
TRBJ2-3 | . | TRBV14 | CASSQQGIRDTQYF
TRBJ2-1 | TRBD2 | TRBV9 | CASSVGPSGGEQFF
TRBJ2-5 | TRBD2 | TRBV10-1 | CASRCLAGGLKETQYF
TRBJ1-5 | TRBD1 | TRBV19 | CASGTDRVSGPQHF